One sample yielded the 8 T cell receptor beta chains listed below, sequenced in a study of cytomegalovirus exposure and HLA in healthy donors. TCRdb's table, derived via immunoSEQ multiplex PCR, lists solely in-frame clones and lacks some. Of some 190,000 clones listed, approximately 86% are singletons. Material for sequencing was PBMCs. These receptors were obtained from a man aged 25 to 40 in good health and CMV-seropositive.

The table lists this clone with a few counts. The chain uses TRBV5-1 and TRBJ1-2; D may be TRBD1 (6 bases). V gave up 0 bases and J gave up 3 bases, with 6 bases separating them. The CDR3 extends over 13 amino acids. Germline CDR1 and CDR2: SGHRS and YFSETQ. The chain's CDR3 is CASSLDRDYGYTF. The CDR3 coding sequence is TGCGCCAGCAGCTTGGACAGGGACTATGGCTACACCTTC.

The chain employs TRBV7-2 and TRBJ2-7; D gene unclear. This CDR3 region has 13 residues. The V gene lost 5 bases and the J gene lost 2 bases, with 10 bases spanning the gap. Germline V gene lookup returns CDR1 SGHTA and CDR2 FQGNSA. This CDR3 reads CASSAGRAYEQYF. CDR3 nucleotides: TGTGCCAGCAGCGCCGGGCGAGCCTACGAGCAGTACTTC. The whole variable domain, filled in from reference TRBV7-2 and TRBJ2-7, reads GAGVSQSPSNKVTEKGKDVELRCDPISGHTALYWYRQSLGQGLEFLIYFQGNSAPDKSGLPSDRFSAERTGGSVSTLTIQRTQQEDSAVYLCASSAGRAYEQYFGPGTRLTVT.

In its sample, this clone was seen many times. This chain links TRBV7-9 with TRBJ2-7; D tentatively reads TRBD1 or TRBD2 (6 bases each). Germline-derived CDR1 and CDR2 are SEHNR and FQNEAQ (reference sequence). This CDR3 has 14 amino acids. Trimming cost V 7 bases and J 1 base, with 14 bases left between them. The CDR3 DNA reads TGTGCCAGCACCCAACCGGGGGCGTCCTACGAGCAGTACTTC. This gives the protein CASTQPGASYEQYF.

The chain links TRBV7-9 to TRBJ2-3; tentatively, D is TRBD1 or TRBD2 (6 bases each). This CDR3 is built from 12 residues. Per the germline V gene, CDR1 is SEHNR and CDR2 is FQNEAQ (reference sequence). The ends were cut back, 8 bases at V and 5 bases at J, with 11 bases in the middle. CDR3 sequence: CASRGTIDTQYF. For the CDR3, the DNA is TGTGCCAGCCGGGGGACAATAGATACGCAGTATTTT.

The chain links TRBV28 to TRBJ1-5, with no clear D. CDR1 MDHEN and CDR2 SYDVKM come from the germline V gene. CDR3 size: 15 residues. V dropped 7 bases and J dropped 3 bases, with 16 bases sitting between them. Here the CDR3 reads CASNSPGVINQPQHF. The CDR3 DNA sequence: TGTGCCAGCAATAGCCCAGGAGTAATCAATCAGCCCCAGCATTTT.

The chain is built from TRBV5-4 and TRBJ2-7; D is undetermined. V lost 4 bases to trimming and J lost 4 bases, with 9 bases between them. The CDR3 spans 12 residues. The germline CDR1 and CDR2 sequences are SGHNT and YYREEE (reference sequence). The CDR3 spells CASSRNKYEQYF. In nucleotides, the CDR3 is TGTGCCAGCAGCCGAAACAAATACGAGCAGTACTTC.

V gene TRBV9 combines with J gene TRBJ2-3; D remains unclear. With 5 bases removed from V and 2 bases from J, the gap between germline ends came to 3 bases. This CDR3 has 11 amino acids. Germline loops: CDR1 SGDLS, CDR2 YYNGEE. The CDR3 is CASSLTDTQYF. The CDR3 DNA is TGTGCCAGCAGTCTCACAGATACGCAGTATTTT.

The genes are TRBV11-1 and TRBJ2-1, with D perhaps given as TRBD1 or TRBD2 (5 bases each). Germline V gives CDR1 SGHAT, CDR2 FQDESV (reference sequence). The CDR3 spans 15 residues. V lost 1 base to trimming and J lost 7 bases, with 14 bases between them. CDR3 region: CASSLGDPGWNEQFF. The CDR3 nucleotides read TGTGCCAGCAGCTTAGGGGACCCTGGCTGGAATGAGCAGTTCTTC.